Described below is a single T cell receptor (beta chain) sequence and its context. Antigen unknown. V was cut by 1 base and J by 5 bases, with 9 bases left in between. The CDR3 extends over 14 amino acids. Germline values: CDR1 SGHVS, CDR2 FQNEAQ. The data derive from a study of post-analysis software for immune sequencing data. Broader study findings: About five TRBV segments, including TRBV5-6, TRBV5-1 and TRBV20-1, were more frequent in patients than controls. The authors found that F measure strongly co-clustered same-batch samples.

Carried by the TCR beta cDNA libraries were unique molecular identifiers. TCRdb fed the PCR reads into MiXCR, producing one record per CDR3 protein. Here the sample spans roughly 800,000 distinct CDR3 sequences, roughly 50% being singletons. The sequencing sample was made of blood. The chain couples TRBV7-8 to TRBJ2-1; no firm D call. The source of this sequence is a girl under 18 with multiple sclerosis. CDR3 in amino acids: CASSLVLAHNEQFF. The CDR3 region has the DNA TGTGCCAGCAGCTTAGTCTTGGCGCACAATGAGCAGTTCTTC. The variable domain in full, with the rest retrieved from reference TRBV7-8 and TRBJ2-1, is GAGVSQSPRYKVAKRGQDVALRCDPISGHVSLFWYQQALGQGPEFLTYFQNEAQLDKSGLPSDRFFAERPEGSVSTLKIQRTQQEDSAVYLCASSLVLAHNEQFFGPGTRLTVL.